Sequencing of this T cell receptor (beta chain) was carried out in a study of STAT3 mutations in large granular lymphocyte leukemia. The method was immunoSEQ multiplex PCR; TCRdb's version includes in-frame clones alone and lacks a portion of them. The sample shows approximately 2,500 clones, 49% of them seen only once. Note on this clone: What it binds is unknown.

Germline CDR1 is SGHRS and CDR2 is YFSETQ. The CDR3 length is 15 residues. Trimming cost V 1 base and J 8 bases, with 16 bases left between them. Study results and caveats: At least one immunodominant TCR beta clonotype appeared in every T-cell large granular lymphocyte leukemia patient.

Sample: peripheral blood mononuclear cells. The TCR sequence derives from a man aged 60 to 69 with T-cell large granular lymphocyte leukemia. Some clones in this sample may be carry-over from other donors' samples. V is TRBV5-1 and J is TRBJ1-5; D is possibly TRBD1 (5 bases). CDR3 nucleotide sequence: TGCGCCAGCAGCTTGAGGTCCGGGGCTGGGGAGCCCCAGCATTTT. It yields the protein CASSLRSGAGEPQHF.